The source of this TCR beta chain is a study of identical twins. TCRdb reprocessed the 5' RACE reads via MiXCR and lists one record per CDR3 protein. The sample lists 600,000 to 800,000 distinct CDR3 sequences, approximately 21% occurring once. This CDR3 is 11 amino acids long. Germline V lookup: CDR1 DFQATT, CDR2 SNEGSKA (reference sequence). V was shortened by 5 bases and J by 2 bases, with 5 bases between the two germline ends. Study-wide points: There was an excess of low generation probability in the out-of-frame alpha sequences that twins shared. Insertion counts were lower in abundant cord blood beta clonotypes, a trend that memory repertoires did not show.

A word on this clonotype: The antigen is not known.

These data are also associated with another study on T cells expressing NK-cell markers. Per that study: Of the CD8+ T cell pool in about 6 donors, roughly 1.0-8% was accounted for by dominant NKG2C+ clonotypes.

This chain connects TRBV20-1 to TRBJ2-3; no clear D gene. The sequencing sample was made of PBMCs. This TCR derives from a woman under 30 in good health. The CDR3, as DNA: TGCAGTGCTTGGGTCACAGATACGCAGTATTTT. Translated: CSAWVTDTQYF.